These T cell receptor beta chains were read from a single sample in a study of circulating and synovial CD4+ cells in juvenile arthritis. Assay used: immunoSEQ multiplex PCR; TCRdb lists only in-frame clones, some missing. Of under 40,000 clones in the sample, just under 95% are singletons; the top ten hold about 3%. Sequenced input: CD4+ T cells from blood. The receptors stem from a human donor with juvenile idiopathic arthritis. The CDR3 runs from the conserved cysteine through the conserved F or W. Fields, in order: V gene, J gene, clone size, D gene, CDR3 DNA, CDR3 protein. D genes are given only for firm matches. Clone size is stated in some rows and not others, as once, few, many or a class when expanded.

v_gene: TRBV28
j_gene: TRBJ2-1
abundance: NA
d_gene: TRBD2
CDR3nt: TGTGCCAGCAGTTCCCAAAATAAATACATAGCGGGAAAAGGGTACAATGAGCAGTTCTTC
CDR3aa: CASSSQNKYIAGKGYNEQFF

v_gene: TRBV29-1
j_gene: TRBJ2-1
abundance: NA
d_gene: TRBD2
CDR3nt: TGCAGCGTTCCGATAGGGCGGGAGGGGCAAAATGAGCAGTTCTTC
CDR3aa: CSVPIGREGQNEQFF

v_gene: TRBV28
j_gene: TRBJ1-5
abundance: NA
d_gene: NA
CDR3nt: TGTGCCAGCAGCCCTGACAGTACCCGCAATCAGCCCCAGCATTTT
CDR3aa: CASSPDSTRNQPQHF

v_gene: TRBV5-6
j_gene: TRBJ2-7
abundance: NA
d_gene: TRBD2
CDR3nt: TGTGCCAGCAGCTTGTCGCGGGAGTGGCGCTACGAGCAGTACTTC
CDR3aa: CASSLSREWRYEQYF

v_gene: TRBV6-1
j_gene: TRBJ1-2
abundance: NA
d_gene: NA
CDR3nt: TGTGCCAGCAGTGAAGCGGGGACAACTAACTATGGCTACACCTTC
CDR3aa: CASSEAGTTNYGYTF

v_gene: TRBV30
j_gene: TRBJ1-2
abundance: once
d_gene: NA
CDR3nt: TGTGCCTGGAGTCTGGGGGGGGCTAGCTATGGCTACACCTTC
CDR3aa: CAWSLGGASYGYTF

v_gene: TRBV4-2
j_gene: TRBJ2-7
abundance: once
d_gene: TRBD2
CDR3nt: TGTGCCAGCAGCCAAGATAGGGCTAGCGGGATGTACGAGCAGTACTTC
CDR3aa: CASSQDRASGMYEQYF

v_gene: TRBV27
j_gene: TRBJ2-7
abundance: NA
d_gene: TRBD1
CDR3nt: TGTGCCAGCAGTCCTGCCTGGGACAGGTCCTACGAGCAGTACTTC
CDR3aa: CASSPAWDRSYEQYF

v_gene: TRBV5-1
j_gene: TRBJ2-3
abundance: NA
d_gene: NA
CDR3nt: TGCGCCAGCAGCTTGGAGCAGGGGTTAGATACGCAGTATTTT
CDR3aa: CASSLEQGLDTQYF

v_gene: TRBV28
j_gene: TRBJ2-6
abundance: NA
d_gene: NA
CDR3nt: TGTGCCAGCAGTTTTGGAGGGTCTGGGGCCAACGTCCTGACTTTC
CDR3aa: CASSFGGSGANVLTF

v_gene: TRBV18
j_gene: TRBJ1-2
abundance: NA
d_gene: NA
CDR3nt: TGTGCCAGCTCACTAGTGACGGGGGTCTCTAACTATGGCTACACCTTC
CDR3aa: CASSLVTGVSNYGYTF

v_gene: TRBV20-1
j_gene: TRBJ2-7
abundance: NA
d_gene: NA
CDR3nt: TGCAGTGCTGTCAGGGGAAACGAGCAGTACTTC
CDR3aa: CSAVRGNEQYF

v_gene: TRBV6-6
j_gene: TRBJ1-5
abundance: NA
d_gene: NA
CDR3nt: TGTGCCAGCAGTCGACAGAGAAATCAGCCCCAGCATTTT
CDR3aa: CASSRQRNQPQHF

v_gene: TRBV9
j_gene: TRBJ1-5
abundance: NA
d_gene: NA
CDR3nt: TGTGCCAGCAGCGTACAGGGGAGCAATCAGCCCCAGCATTTT
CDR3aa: CASSVQGSNQPQHF

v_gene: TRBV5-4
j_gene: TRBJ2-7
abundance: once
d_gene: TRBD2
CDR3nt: TGTGCCAGCAGCTTGGAAGGACTAGCGGGAGCAAGAGCCGAGCAGTACTTC
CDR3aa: CASSLEGLAGARAEQYF

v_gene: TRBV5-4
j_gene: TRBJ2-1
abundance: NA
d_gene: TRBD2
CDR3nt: TGTGCCAGCAGCTCAAAGGTAGTCGGGAGGTCCTACAATGAGCAGTTCTTC
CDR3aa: CASSSKVVGRSYNEQFF

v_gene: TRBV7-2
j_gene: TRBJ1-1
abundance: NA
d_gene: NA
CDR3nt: TGTGCCAGCAGCTCCTACACAGGGAACACTGAAGCTTTCTTT
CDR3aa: CASSSYTGNTEAFF

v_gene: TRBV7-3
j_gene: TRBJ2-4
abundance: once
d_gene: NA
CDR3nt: TGTGCCAGCAGCTTAGGTCCGAGGAGGGACATTCAGTACTTC
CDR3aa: CASSLGPRRDIQYF

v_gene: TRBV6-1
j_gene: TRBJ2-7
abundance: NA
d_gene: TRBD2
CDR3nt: TGTGCCAGCAGTGCCGGGAGGGCCGGGTACGAGCAGTACTTC
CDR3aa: CASSAGRAGYEQYF

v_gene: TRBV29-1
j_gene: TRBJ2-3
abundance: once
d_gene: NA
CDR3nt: TGCAGCGTTGAGGAGCGGTTTTTCACTAGCACAGATACGCAGTATTTT
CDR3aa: CSVEERFFTSTDTQYF

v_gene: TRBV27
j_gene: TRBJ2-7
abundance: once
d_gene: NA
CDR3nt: TGTGCCAGTCCCCTCTCCCTCTACGAGCAGTACTTC
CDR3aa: CASPLSLYEQYF

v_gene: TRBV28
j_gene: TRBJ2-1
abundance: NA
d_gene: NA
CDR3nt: TGTGCCAGCAGTCCAGGAGGAGCCTCCTACAATGAGCAGTTCTTC
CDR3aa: CASSPGGASYNEQFF

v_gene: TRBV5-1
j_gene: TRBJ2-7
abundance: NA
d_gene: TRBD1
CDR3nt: TGCGCCAGCAGCCCCAGTGACAGGGTGGGGGAGCAGTACTTC
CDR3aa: CASSPSDRVGEQYF

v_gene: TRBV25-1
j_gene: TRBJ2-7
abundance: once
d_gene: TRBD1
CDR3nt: TGTGCCAGCAGCGACAGGGTCCTTGACGAGCAGTACTTC
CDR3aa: CASSDRVLDEQYF

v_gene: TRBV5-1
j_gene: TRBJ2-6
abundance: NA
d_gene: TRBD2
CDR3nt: TGCGCCAGCAGCTTGACGCTAGCGGGGCCCTTCTCTGGGGCCAACGTCCTGACTTTC
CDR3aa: CASSLTLAGPFSGANVLTF

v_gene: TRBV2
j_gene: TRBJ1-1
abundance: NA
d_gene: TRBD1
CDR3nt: TGTGCCAGCAGTTGGCAGGGGGGTGAAGCTTTCTTT
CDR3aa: CASSWQGGEAFF

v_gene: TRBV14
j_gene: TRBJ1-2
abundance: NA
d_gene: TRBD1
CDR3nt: TGTGCCAGCAGCCTGGACAGGGTCTATGGCTACACCTTC
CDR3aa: CASSLDRVYGYTF

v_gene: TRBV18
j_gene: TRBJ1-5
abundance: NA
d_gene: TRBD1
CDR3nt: TGTGCCAGCTCACTCTTACAGGGGATTCAGCCCCAGCATTTT
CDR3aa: CASSLLQGIQPQHF

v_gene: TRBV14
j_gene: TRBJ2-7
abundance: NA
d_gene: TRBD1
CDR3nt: TGTGCCAGCAGTCCGACAGGGGGGTTGCGCGAGCAGTACTTC
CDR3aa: CASSPTGGLREQYF

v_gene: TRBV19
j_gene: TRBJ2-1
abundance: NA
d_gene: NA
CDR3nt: TGTGCCAGTCCTCTCAATGAGCAGTTCTTC
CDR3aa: CASPLNEQFF

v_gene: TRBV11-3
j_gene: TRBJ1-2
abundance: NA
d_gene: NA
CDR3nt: TGTGCCAGCAGCTTATTCCCTCAGGACAGCGGTATAACTGTAAACTATGGCTACACCTTC
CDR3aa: CASSLFPQDSGITVNYGYTF

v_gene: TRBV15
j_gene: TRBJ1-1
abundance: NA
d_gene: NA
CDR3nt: TGTGCCACCAGCAGAGAAAATCAGTTGAACACTGAAGCTTTCTTT
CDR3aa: CATSRENQLNTEAFF

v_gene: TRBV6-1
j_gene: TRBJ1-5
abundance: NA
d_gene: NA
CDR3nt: TGTGCCAGCAGTGGAGACAGGATTAGCAATCAGCCCCAGCATTTT
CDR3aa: CASSGDRISNQPQHF

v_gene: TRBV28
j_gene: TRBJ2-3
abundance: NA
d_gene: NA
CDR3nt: TGTGCCAGCAGCATACCTAGCCCAGCTACGCAGTATTTT
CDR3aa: CASSIPSPATQYF

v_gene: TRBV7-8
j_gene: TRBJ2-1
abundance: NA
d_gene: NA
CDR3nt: TGTGCCAGCAGCGTTAGCGTGAGTGAGCAGTTCTTC
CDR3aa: CASSVSVSEQFF

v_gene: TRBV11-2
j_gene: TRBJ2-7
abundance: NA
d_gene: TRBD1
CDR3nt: TGTGCCAGCAGTTACACCCAGGGGGCCTCGAGGGAGCAGTACTTC
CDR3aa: CASSYTQGASREQYF

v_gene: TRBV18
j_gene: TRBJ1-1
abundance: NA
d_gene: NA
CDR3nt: TGTGCCAGCTCGTCAGGGGTTGAAGCTTTCTTT
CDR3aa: CASSSGVEAFF

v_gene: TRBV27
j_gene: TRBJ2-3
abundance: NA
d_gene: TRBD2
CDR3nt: TGTGCCAGCAGTTTTGCTAGCGGGAGGGGACAGGGCTCCCCAGATACGCAGTATTTT
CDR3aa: CASSFASGRGQGSPDTQYF

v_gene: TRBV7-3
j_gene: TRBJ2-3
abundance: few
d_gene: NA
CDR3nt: TGTGCCAGCAGCCTCAGGGGAGGGACAGATACGCAGTATTTT
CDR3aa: CASSLRGGTDTQYF

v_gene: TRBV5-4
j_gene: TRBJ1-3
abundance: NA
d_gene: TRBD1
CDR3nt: TGTGCCAGCAGTACAACAGGGGGAGGGTCTGGAAACACCATATATTTT
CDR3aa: CASSTTGGGSGNTIYF

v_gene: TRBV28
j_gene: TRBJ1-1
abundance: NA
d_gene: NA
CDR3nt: TGTGCCAGCAGCCTAGGGGGTAAGGACACTGAAGCTTTCTTT
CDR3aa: CASSLGGKDTEAFF

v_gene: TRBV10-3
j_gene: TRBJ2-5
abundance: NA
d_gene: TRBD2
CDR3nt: TGTGCCATCAGTGCCGGGACTAGCGGACCCCAAGAGACCCAGTACTTC
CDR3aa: CAISAGTSGPQETQYF

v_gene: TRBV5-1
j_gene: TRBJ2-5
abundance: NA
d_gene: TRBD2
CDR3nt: TGCGCCAGCAGTTCCTCCTCGACTAGCGAGTACCAAGAGACCCAGTACTTC
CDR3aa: CASSSSSTSEYQETQYF

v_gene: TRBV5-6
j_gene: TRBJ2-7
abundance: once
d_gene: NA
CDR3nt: TGTGCCAGCAGCTATACAGGGGAGGTAGACTTC
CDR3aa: CASSYTGEVDF

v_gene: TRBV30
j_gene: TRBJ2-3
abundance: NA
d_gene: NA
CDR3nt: TGTGCCTGGAGTCGGGCTAGCGGCACAGATACGCAGTATTTT
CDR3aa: CAWSRASGTDTQYF

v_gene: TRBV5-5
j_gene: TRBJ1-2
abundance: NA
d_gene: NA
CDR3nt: TGTGCCAGCAGCTTGGCTCTAGACTATGGCTACACCTTC
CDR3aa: CASSLALDYGYTF

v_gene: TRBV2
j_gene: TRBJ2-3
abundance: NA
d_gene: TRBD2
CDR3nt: TGTGCCAGCAGGGGCGAAGCGGGAGGGCCGTCTCTACTCTTGGATACGCAGTATTTT
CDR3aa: CASRGEAGGPSLLLDTQYF

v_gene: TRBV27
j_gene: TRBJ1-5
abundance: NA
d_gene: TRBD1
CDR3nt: TGTGCCAGCAACCCTGGACAGGGGCTATATCAGCCCCAGCATTTT
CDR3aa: CASNPGQGLYQPQHF

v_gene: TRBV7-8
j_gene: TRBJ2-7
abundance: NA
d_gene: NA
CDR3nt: TGTGCCAGCAGCTTAGTCGCCCAATTGGGAGTGGTCCTCTACGAGCAGTACTTC
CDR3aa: CASSLVAQLGVVLYEQYF

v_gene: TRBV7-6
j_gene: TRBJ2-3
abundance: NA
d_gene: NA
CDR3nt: TGTGCCAGCAGCTTTCCAGCGAGAGCGGATACGCAGTATTTT
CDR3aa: CASSFPARADTQYF

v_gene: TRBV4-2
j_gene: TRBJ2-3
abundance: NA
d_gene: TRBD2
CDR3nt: TGTGCCAGCAGCGGCGGGAGCGGCACAACAGATACGCAGTATTTT
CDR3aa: CASSGGSGTTDTQYF

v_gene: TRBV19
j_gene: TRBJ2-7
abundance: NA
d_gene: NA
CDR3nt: TGTGCCAGTAGCCCCCGGGACACCGCCGTCGAGCAGTACTTC
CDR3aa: CASSPRDTAVEQYF